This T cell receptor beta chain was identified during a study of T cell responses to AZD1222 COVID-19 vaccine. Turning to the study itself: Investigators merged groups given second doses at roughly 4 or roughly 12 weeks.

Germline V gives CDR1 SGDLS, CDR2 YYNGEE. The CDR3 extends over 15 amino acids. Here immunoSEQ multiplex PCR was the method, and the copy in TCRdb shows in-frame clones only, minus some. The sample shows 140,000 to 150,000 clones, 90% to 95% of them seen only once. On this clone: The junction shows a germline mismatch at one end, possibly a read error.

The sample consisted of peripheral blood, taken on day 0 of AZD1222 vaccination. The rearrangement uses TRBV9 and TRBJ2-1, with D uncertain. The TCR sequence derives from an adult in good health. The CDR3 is CASAASASSDNEQFF. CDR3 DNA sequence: TGTGCCAGCGCCGCCTCCGCGTCCTCCGACAATGAGCAGTTCTTC.